This T cell receptor beta chain was sequenced during a study of blood T cells in healthy people across ages. The overall study: T cells yielded about one barcoded beta molecule per two cells through template switching.

Germline V gene lookup returns CDR1 MNHNS and CDR2 SASEGT. Trimming cost V 6 bases and J 13 bases; bases outside gene matches: 5. There are 12 residues in the CDR3. Overall study findings and caveats: Higher diversity, along with more naive CD4+ cells, distinguished long-lived donors from aged donors. While age rose, TCR beta diversity per million T cells dropped in a roughly linear way.

A note on this clonotype: Its antigen is not identified.

Sample-barcoded 5' priming and a J-beta primer mix drove a second PCR of roughly 6 to 12 cycles. Each cDNA molecule was tagged by a template-switch adaptor that had 12 random nucleotides. One entry per CDR3 protein, called by TCRdb with MiXCR from the 5' RACE reads. The sample consists of about a million distinct CDR3 sequences, roughly 51% of them appearing once. The sequenced material came from blood. The chain couples TRBV6-1 to TRBJ2-5, with 13 bases aligning to TRBD2. The sequence was obtained from a woman aged 55-70 years in good health. The CDR3: CASSGLAGVPYF. The CDR3 nucleotides read TGTGCCAGCAGCGGACTAGCGGGAGTACCGTACTTC.